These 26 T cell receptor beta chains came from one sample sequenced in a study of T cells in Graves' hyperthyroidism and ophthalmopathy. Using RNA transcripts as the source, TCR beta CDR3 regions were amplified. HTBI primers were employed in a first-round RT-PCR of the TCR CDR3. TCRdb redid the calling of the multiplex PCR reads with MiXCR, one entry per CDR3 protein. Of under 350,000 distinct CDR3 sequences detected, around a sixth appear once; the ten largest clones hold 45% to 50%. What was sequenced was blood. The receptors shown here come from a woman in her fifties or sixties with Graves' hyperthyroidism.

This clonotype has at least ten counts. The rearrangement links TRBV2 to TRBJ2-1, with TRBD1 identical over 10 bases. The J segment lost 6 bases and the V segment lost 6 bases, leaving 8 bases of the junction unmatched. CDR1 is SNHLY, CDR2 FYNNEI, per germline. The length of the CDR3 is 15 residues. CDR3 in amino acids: CASRTGTGVLNEQFF. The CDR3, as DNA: TGTGCCAGCAGAACCGGGACAGGGGTTCTCAATGAGCAGTTCTTC.

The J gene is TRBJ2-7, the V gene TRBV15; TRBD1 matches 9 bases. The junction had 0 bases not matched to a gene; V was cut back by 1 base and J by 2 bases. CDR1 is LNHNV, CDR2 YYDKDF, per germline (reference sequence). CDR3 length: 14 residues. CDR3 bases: TGTGCCACCAGCAGAGGGACAGGGGCCTACGAGCAGTACTTC. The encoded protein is CATSRGTGAYEQYF.

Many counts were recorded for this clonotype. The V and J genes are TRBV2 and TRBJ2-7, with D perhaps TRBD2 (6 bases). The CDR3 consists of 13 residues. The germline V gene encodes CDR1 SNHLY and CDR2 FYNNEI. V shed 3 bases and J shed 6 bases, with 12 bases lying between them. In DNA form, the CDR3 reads TGTGCCAGCAGTGAGGGACTGCGCCCCGAGCAGTACTTC. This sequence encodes CASSEGLRPEQYF.

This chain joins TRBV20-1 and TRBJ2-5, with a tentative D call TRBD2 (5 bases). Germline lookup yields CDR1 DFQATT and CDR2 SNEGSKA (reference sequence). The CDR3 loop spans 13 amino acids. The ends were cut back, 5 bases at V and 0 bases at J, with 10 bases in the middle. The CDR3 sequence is CSAPLEYQETQYF. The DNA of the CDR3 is TGCAGTGCTCCACTAGAGTACCAAGAGACCCAGTACTTC.

The CDR3: CAISEDRAEQFF. CDR3 in DNA: TGTGCCATCAGTGAGGACAGGGCCGAGCAGTTCTTC. V usage is TRBV10-3 and J usage is TRBJ2-1, with 7 bases identical to TRBD1. The CDR3 is 12 amino acids. Germline CDR1 reads ENHRY; CDR2 reads SYGVKD. The ends lost 2 bases at V and 10 bases at J; junction bases unmatched: 2.

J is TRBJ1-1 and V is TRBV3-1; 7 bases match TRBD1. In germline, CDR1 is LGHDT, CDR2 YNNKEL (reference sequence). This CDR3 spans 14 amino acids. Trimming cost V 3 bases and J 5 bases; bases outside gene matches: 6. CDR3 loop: CASSQWQGVTEAFF. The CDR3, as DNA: TGTGCCAGCAGCCAGTGGCAGGGGGTTACTGAAGCTTTCTTT.

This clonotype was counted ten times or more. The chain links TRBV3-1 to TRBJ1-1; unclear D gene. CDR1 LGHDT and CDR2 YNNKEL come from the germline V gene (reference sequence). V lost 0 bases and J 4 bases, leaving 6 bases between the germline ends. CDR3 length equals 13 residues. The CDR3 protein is CASSQDHTTEAFF. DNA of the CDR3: TGTGCCAGCAGCCAAGATCATACCACTGAAGCTTTCTTT.

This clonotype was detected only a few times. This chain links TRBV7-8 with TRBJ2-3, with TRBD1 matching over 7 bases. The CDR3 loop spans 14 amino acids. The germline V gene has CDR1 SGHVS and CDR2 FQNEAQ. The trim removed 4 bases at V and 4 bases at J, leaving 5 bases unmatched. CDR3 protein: CASSSDRVADTQYF. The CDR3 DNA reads TGTGCCAGCAGCTCAGACAGGGTGGCAGATACGCAGTATTTT.

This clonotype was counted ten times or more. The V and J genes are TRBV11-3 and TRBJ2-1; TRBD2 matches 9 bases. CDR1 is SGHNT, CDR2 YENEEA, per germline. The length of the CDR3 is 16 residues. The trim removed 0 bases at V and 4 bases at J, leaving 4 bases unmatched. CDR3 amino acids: CASSLDGLAGYNEQFF. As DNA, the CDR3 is TGTGCCAGCAGCTTAGATGGGCTAGCGGGGTACAATGAGCAGTTCTTC.

The CDR3 coding sequence is TGTGCCAGCAATGGAGGCACCAGCACAGATACGCAGTATTTT. As protein: CASNGGTSTDTQYF. This chain joins TRBV12-3 or TRBV12-4 and TRBJ2-3; possible D gene TRBD2, 5 bases. This CDR3 has 14 residues. Between the trimmed V and J ends, which lost 7 bases and 0 bases, there was a span of 11 bases.

The DNA for the CDR3 is TGTGCCAGTCGGACAGGGGGCCTCTCCGGGCAGCCCCAGCATTTT. Its protein product is CASRTGGLSGQPQHF. The chain couples TRBV19 to TRBJ1-5; 11 bases fit TRBD1. CDR3 length: 15 residues. V lost 8 bases to trimming and J lost 7 bases; unmatched junction nucleotides: 10. Germline values: CDR1 LNHDA, CDR2 SQIVND (reference sequence). Combining the CDR3 with reference TRBV19 and TRBJ1-5 gives the whole variable domain DGGITQSPKYLFRKEGQNVTLSCEQNLNHDAMYWYRQDPGQGLRLIYYSQIVNDFQKGDIAEGYSVSREKKESFPLTVTSAQKNPTAFYLCASRTGGLSGQPQHFGDGTRLSIL.

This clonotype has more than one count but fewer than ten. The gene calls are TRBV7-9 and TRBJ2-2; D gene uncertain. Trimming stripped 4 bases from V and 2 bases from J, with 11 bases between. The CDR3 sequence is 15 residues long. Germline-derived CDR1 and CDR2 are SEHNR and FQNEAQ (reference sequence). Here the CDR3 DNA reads TGTGCCAGCAGCTCTACCCGGACCAACACCGGGGAGCTGTTTTTT. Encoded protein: CASSSTRTNTGELFF.

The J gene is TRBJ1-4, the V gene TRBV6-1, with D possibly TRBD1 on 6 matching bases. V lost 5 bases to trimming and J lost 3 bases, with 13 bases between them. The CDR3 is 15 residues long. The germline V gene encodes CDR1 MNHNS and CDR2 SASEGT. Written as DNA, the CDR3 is TGTGCCAGCAGTCAGTGGGGGGCGGCTAATGAAAAACTGTTTTTT. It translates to CASSQWGAANEKLFF.

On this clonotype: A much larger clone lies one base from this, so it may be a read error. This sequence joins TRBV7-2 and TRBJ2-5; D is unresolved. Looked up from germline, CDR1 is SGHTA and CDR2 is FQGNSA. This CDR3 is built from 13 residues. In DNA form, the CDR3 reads TGTGCCGGCAGCTTGACAATCCAAGAGACCCAGTACTTC. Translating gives CAGSLTIQETQYF.

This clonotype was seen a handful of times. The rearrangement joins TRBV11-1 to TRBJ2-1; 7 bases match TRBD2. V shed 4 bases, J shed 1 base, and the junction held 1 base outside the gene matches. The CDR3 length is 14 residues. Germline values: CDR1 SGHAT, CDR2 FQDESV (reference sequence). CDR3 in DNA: TGTGCCAGCAGCTGGGGGGGGTCCTACAATGAGCAGTTCTTC. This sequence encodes CASSWGGSYNEQFF.

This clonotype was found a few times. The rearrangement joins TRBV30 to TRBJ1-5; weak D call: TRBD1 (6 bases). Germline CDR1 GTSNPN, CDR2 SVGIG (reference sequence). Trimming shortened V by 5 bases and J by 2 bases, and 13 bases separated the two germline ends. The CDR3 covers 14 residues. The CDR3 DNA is TGTGCCTGGGGGGGCGAGGGGGGCAATCAGCCCCAGCATTTT. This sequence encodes CAWGGEGGNQPQHF.

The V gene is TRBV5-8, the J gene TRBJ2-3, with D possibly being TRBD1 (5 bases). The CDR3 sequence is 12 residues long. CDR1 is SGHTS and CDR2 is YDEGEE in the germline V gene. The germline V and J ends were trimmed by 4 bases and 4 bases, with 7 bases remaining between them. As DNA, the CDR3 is TGTGCCAGCAGCCAGGGTTCAGATACGCAGTATTTT. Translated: CASSQGSDTQYF.

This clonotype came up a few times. CDR3 sequence reads: CASSLRGVYGYTF. The CDR3 coding sequence is TGTGCCAGCAGCTTAAGAGGCGTCTATGGCTACACCTTC. The chain is built from TRBV7-9 and TRBJ1-2; D is uncertain. Trimming took off 2 bases at V and 4 bases at J, with 8 bases between the two ends. The CDR3 sequence is 13 residues long. Germline CDR1 SEHNR, CDR2 FQNEAQ (reference sequence).

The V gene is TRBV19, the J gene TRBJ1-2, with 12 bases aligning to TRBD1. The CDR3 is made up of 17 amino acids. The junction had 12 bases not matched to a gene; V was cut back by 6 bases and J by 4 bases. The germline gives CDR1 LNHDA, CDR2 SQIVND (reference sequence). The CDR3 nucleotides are TGTGCCAGTAGGGTCGGGACAGGGGGCAGTTCCGGCTATGGCTACACCTTC. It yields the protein CASRVGTGGSSGYGYTF. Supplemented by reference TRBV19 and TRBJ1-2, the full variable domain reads DGGITQSPKYLFRKEGQNVTLSCEQNLNHDAMYWYRQDPGQGLRLIYYSQIVNDFQKGDIAEGYSVSREKKESFPLTVTSAQKNPTAFYLCASRVGTGGSSGYGYTFGSGTRLTVV.

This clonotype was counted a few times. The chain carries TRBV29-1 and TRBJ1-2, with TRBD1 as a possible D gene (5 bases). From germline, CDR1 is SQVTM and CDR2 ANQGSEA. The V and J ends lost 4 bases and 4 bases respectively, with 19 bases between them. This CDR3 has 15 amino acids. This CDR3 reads CSVGVGANGGYGYTF. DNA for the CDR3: TGCAGCGTTGGCGTTGGGGCGAACGGCGGCTATGGCTACACCTTC.

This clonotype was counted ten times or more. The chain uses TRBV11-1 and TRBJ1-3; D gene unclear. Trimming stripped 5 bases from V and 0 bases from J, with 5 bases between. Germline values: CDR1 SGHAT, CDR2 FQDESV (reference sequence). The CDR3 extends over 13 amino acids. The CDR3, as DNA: TGTGCCAGCAGCACCGACTCTGGAAACACCATATATTTT. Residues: CASSTDSGNTIYF.

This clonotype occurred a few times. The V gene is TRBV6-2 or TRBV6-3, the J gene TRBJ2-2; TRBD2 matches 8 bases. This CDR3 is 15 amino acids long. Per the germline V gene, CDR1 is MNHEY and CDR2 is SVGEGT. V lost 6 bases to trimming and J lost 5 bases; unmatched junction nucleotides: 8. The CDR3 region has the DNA TGTGCCAGCAGGAACGGGGGGGCCCATACCGGGGAGCTGTTTTTT. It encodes CASRNGGAHTGELFF.

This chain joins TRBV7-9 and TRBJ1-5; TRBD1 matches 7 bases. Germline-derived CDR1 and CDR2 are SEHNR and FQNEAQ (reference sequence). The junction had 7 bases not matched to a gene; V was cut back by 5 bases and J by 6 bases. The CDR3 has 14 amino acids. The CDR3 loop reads CASSAGTVTQPQHF. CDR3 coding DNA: TGTGCCAGCAGCGCCGGGACAGTGACTCAGCCCCAGCATTTT.

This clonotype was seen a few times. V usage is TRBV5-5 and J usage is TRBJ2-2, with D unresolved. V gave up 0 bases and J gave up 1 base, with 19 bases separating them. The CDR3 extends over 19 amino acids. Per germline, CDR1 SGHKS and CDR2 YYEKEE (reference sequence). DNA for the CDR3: TGTGCCAGCAGCTTGGGACGGTCCCGGGCAGAACAGAACACCGGGGAGCTGTTTTTT. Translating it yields CASSLGRSRAEQNTGELFF.

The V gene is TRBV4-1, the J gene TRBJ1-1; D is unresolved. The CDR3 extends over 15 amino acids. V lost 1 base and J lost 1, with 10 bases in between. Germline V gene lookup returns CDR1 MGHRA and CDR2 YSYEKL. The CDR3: CASSQVSPANTEAFF. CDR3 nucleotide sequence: TGCGCCAGCAGCCAAGTTTCGCCTGCGAACACTGAAGCTTTCTTT.

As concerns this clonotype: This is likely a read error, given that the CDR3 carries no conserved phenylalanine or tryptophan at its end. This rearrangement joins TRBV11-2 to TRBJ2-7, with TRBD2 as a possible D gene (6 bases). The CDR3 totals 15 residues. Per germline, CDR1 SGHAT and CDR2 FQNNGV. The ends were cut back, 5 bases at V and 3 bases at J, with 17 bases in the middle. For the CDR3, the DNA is TGTGCCAGCAGCGTAGGTGTCGGGAGCCTCTACGAGCAGTACTCC. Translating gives CASSVGVGSLYEQYS.